This is a list of T cell receptor beta chains from one sample in a study of naive and memory T cell subsets. TCRdb re-derived calls from the UMI-ligation and nested PCR reads in MiXCR, one entry per CDR3 protein. The data hold about 99,000 distinct CDR3 sequences, with 14% observed a single time. Sequenced sample: naive CD8+ T cells from blood. These receptors all come from a human donor in good health. CDR3s include the opening cysteine and the closing phenylalanine or tryptophan. The D gene is left open where the match is weak. For some rows the clone size is stated as once, few or many, or as a class when expanded; others skip it.

abundance: once; v_gene: TRBV4-3; j_gene: TRBJ2-1; d_gene: NA; CDR3nt: TGCGCCAGCAGCCAAGATCCTACCTTGGCGGGGGCGTACAATGAGCAGTTCTTC; CDR3aa: CASSQDPTLAGAYNEQFF
abundance: few; v_gene: TRBV6-5; j_gene: TRBJ2-1; d_gene: TRBD2; CDR3nt: TGTGCCAGCAGTCCCTTTGGACTAGCCGGCGAGCAGTTCTTC; CDR3aa: CASSPFGLAGEQFF
abundance: NA; v_gene: TRBV4-3; j_gene: TRBJ2-2; d_gene: TRBD1; CDR3nt: TGCGCCAGCAGCCCGAGGACAGGGGGGACCGGGGAGCTGTTTTTT; CDR3aa: CASSPRTGGTGELFF
abundance: NA; v_gene: TRBV28; j_gene: TRBJ2-2; d_gene: NA; CDR3nt: TGTGCCAGCAGTTTGCCAGGCGGAACCGGGGAGCTGTTTTTT; CDR3aa: CASSLPGGTGELFF
abundance: NA; v_gene: TRBV27; j_gene: TRBJ2-7; d_gene: NA; CDR3nt: TGTGCCAGCAGTTTATCAGCCACGGGACCCTACGAGCAGTACTTC; CDR3aa: CASSLSATGPYEQYF
abundance: many; v_gene: TRBV7-9; j_gene: TRBJ2-5; d_gene: NA; CDR3nt: TGTGCCAGCCGGACTGGTCGCCAAGAGACCCAGTACTTC; CDR3aa: CASRTGRQETQYF
abundance: few; v_gene: TRBV2; j_gene: TRBJ1-2; d_gene: NA; CDR3nt: TGTGCTCCGGCCGGGGTTCGCTATGGCTACACCTTC; CDR3aa: CAPAGVRYGYTF
abundance: many; v_gene: TRBV7-8; j_gene: TRBJ2-1; d_gene: NA; CDR3nt: TGTGCCAGCAGCCGAGTTGGGCAGAGTGAGCAGTTCTTC; CDR3aa: CASSRVGQSEQFF
abundance: NA; v_gene: TRBV27; j_gene: TRBJ2-7; d_gene: TRBD2; CDR3nt: TGTGCCAGCAGCGGGACTAGCGAGTTCCTTTACGAGCAGTACTTC; CDR3aa: CASSGTSEFLYEQYF
abundance: many; v_gene: TRBV2; j_gene: TRBJ2-6; d_gene: NA; CDR3nt: TGTGCCAGCATCCGGGATTCTGGGGCCAACGTCCTGACTTTC; CDR3aa: CASIRDSGANVLTF
abundance: few; v_gene: TRBV27; j_gene: TRBJ2-7; d_gene: TRBD1; CDR3nt: TGTGCCAGCAGTTTGTCCACAGGGGGGCGGGAGCAGTACTTC; CDR3aa: CASSLSTGGREQYF
abundance: once; v_gene: TRBV2; j_gene: TRBJ1-6; d_gene: NA; CDR3nt: TGTGCCAGCGACCCGATGGGGGACTTCTATAATTCACCCCTCCACTTT; CDR3aa: CASDPMGDFYNSPLHF
abundance: NA; v_gene: TRBV11-2; j_gene: TRBJ2-3; d_gene: TRBD2; CDR3nt: TGTGCCAGCAGCCCCCCATTAGCGGGAGAAGGAGATACGCAGTATTTT; CDR3aa: CASSPPLAGEGDTQYF
abundance: few; v_gene: TRBV12-3/TRBV12-4; j_gene: TRBJ2-3; d_gene: NA; CDR3nt: TGTGCCAGCAGTTTTGTGGGAGAAGGGACAGATACGCAGTATTTT; CDR3aa: CASSFVGEGTDTQYF
abundance: many; v_gene: TRBV19; j_gene: TRBJ1-5; d_gene: TRBD1; CDR3nt: TGTGCCAGTAGTATGACGGACAGGGCGGGGATGCCCCAGCATTTT; CDR3aa: CASSMTDRAGMPQHF
abundance: many; v_gene: TRBV3-1; j_gene: TRBJ2-5; d_gene: NA; CDR3nt: TGTGCCAGCAGCCAAGAAAGCCAGGGCAAAGAGACCCAGTACTTC; CDR3aa: CASSQESQGKETQYF
abundance: NA; v_gene: TRBV6-2/TRBV6-3; j_gene: TRBJ1-2; d_gene: NA; CDR3nt: TGTGCCAGCAGTTACTCGAGAGGAGGAGGGAATCTTTATGGCTACACCTTC; CDR3aa: CASSYSRGGGNLYGYTF
abundance: few; v_gene: TRBV9; j_gene: TRBJ2-1; d_gene: TRBD2; CDR3nt: TGTGCCAGCAGCGTAGAGGCGGGAGGGCTAAATGAGCAGTTCTTC; CDR3aa: CASSVEAGGLNEQFF
abundance: NA; v_gene: TRBV24-1; j_gene: TRBJ1-5; d_gene: TRBD1; CDR3nt: TGTGCCACCAGTGACCGAAACAGGGGCGACAGCAATCAGCCCCAGCATTTT; CDR3aa: CATSDRNRGDSNQPQHF
abundance: NA; v_gene: TRBV29-1; j_gene: TRBJ2-7; d_gene: NA; CDR3nt: TGCAGCGCATCGATCGACGAGCAGTACTTC; CDR3aa: CSASIDEQYF
abundance: many; v_gene: TRBV20-1; j_gene: TRBJ1-2; d_gene: NA; CDR3nt: TGCAGTGCTAGAGGTACGGGAGGAGGCTACACCTTC; CDR3aa: CSARGTGGGYTF
abundance: few; v_gene: TRBV2; j_gene: TRBJ2-7; d_gene: TRBD2; CDR3nt: TGTGCCAGCAGTGGAAGCGGGGGGTCAGCCTACGAGCAGTACTTC; CDR3aa: CASSGSGGSAYEQYF
abundance: NA; v_gene: TRBV9; j_gene: TRBJ1-5; d_gene: NA; CDR3nt: TGTGCCAGCAGCGTAGGGGGGTATAGCAATCAGCCCCAGCATTTT; CDR3aa: CASSVGGYSNQPQHF
abundance: NA; v_gene: TRBV12-3/TRBV12-4; j_gene: TRBJ2-1; d_gene: NA; CDR3nt: TGTGCCAGCAGTTTAGGATGGGGACCAAACAATGAGCAGTTCTTC; CDR3aa: CASSLGWGPNNEQFF
abundance: many; v_gene: TRBV27; j_gene: TRBJ1-1; d_gene: NA; CDR3nt: TGTGCCAGCACTCTCTCGGCGGTAAGCACTGAAGCTTTCTTT; CDR3aa: CASTLSAVSTEAFF
abundance: few; v_gene: TRBV7-6; j_gene: TRBJ2-1; d_gene: TRBD2; CDR3nt: TGTGCCAGCAGCCGGCCCGGGGAGGGGATGATTAAGAATGAGCAGTTCTTC; CDR3aa: CASSRPGEGMIKNEQFF
abundance: NA; v_gene: TRBV5-6; j_gene: TRBJ2-3; d_gene: TRBD1; CDR3nt: TGTGCCAGCAGCGCTGACAGGGGGATAAGCACAGATACGCAGTATTTT; CDR3aa: CASSADRGISTDTQYF
abundance: few; v_gene: TRBV2; j_gene: TRBJ2-3; d_gene: NA; CDR3nt: TGTGCCACCTCGGGGGCCCGCACAGATACGCAGTATTTT; CDR3aa: CATSGARTDTQYF
abundance: few; v_gene: TRBV12-3/TRBV12-4; j_gene: TRBJ2-7; d_gene: NA; CDR3nt: TGTGCCAGCAGTTTAGTCTTGGCCTACGAGCAGTACTTC; CDR3aa: CASSLVLAYEQYF
abundance: NA; v_gene: TRBV28; j_gene: TRBJ2-7; d_gene: NA; CDR3nt: TGTGCCAGCAGTTTAATCCCCGGCGTGGGCTACGAGCAGTACTTC; CDR3aa: CASSLIPGVGYEQYF
abundance: NA; v_gene: TRBV4-3; j_gene: TRBJ2-3; d_gene: NA; CDR3nt: TGCGCCAGCAGCCAAGCGGCAGATCGAGTTACGCAGTATTTT; CDR3aa: CASSQAADRVTQYF
abundance: NA; v_gene: TRBV6-5; j_gene: TRBJ1-1; d_gene: TRBD1; CDR3nt: TGTGCCAGCAGTTACTACAGGGGTGCTGAAGCTTTCTTT; CDR3aa: CASSYYRGAEAFF
abundance: few; v_gene: TRBV20-1; j_gene: TRBJ2-3; d_gene: NA; CDR3nt: TGCAGTGCTACCCCGGATTCCGCTAGCACAGATACGCAGTATTTT; CDR3aa: CSATPDSASTDTQYF
abundance: NA; v_gene: TRBV19; j_gene: TRBJ2-1; d_gene: NA; CDR3nt: TGTGCCAGTAGTTGGGGCTCCTTCAATGAGCAGTTCTTC; CDR3aa: CASSWGSFNEQFF
abundance: NA; v_gene: TRBV12-3/TRBV12-4; j_gene: TRBJ2-7; d_gene: NA; CDR3nt: TGTGCCAGCAGTAACCCCAGGGGCGAGCAGTACTTC; CDR3aa: CASSNPRGEQYF
abundance: few; v_gene: TRBV7-8; j_gene: TRBJ2-1; d_gene: TRBD2; CDR3nt: TGTGCCAGCAGCTACCGATGGGATCGGGGGGAAACCTACAATGAGCAGTTCTTC; CDR3aa: CASSYRWDRGETYNEQFF
abundance: many; v_gene: TRBV7-7; j_gene: TRBJ2-5; d_gene: NA; CDR3nt: TGTGCTAGCAGCTTATATCCCAGAGGGTTCCAAGAGACCCAGTACTTC; CDR3aa: CASSLYPRGFQETQYF
abundance: few; v_gene: TRBV12-5; j_gene: TRBJ2-7; d_gene: NA; CDR3nt: TGTGCTAGTGGTTTATCTAGCGATGCCTCCTACGAGCAGTACTTC; CDR3aa: CASGLSSDASYEQYF
abundance: many; v_gene: TRBV24-1; j_gene: TRBJ2-3; d_gene: NA; CDR3nt: TGTGCCACCGAGGGGGACACAGATACGCAGTATTTT; CDR3aa: CATEGDTDTQYF
abundance: NA; v_gene: TRBV4-3; j_gene: TRBJ2-3; d_gene: NA; CDR3nt: TGCGCCAGCAGCCAAGATTTCGGTAGCCTCACAGATACGCAGTATTTT; CDR3aa: CASSQDFGSLTDTQYF
abundance: NA; v_gene: TRBV5-6; j_gene: TRBJ2-2; d_gene: NA; CDR3nt: TGTGCCAGCAGCTTGGGACTATCTAACACCGGGGAGCTGTTTTTT; CDR3aa: CASSLGLSNTGELFF
abundance: NA; v_gene: TRBV11-3; j_gene: TRBJ2-1; d_gene: TRBD2; CDR3nt: TGTGCCAGCAGCTTAGTGGCTAGCGGATACAACAATGAGCAGTTCTTC; CDR3aa: CASSLVASGYNNEQFF
abundance: many; v_gene: TRBV20-1; j_gene: TRBJ2-1; d_gene: TRBD2; CDR3nt: TGCAGTGCTAGAGAACCTAGCGGGAATTACAATGAGCAGTTCTTC; CDR3aa: CSAREPSGNYNEQFF
abundance: few; v_gene: TRBV4-3; j_gene: TRBJ1-2; d_gene: TRBD1; CDR3nt: TGCGCCAGCAGCCAAGAAGCGGACAGGGGGCTTAGTGGCTACACCTTC; CDR3aa: CASSQEADRGLSGYTF
abundance: NA; v_gene: TRBV7-2; j_gene: TRBJ2-3; d_gene: NA; CDR3nt: TGTGCCAGCAGCTTAGGGTGGTCAGATACGCAGTATTTT; CDR3aa: CASSLGWSDTQYF
abundance: NA; v_gene: TRBV19; j_gene: TRBJ2-7; d_gene: NA; CDR3nt: TGTGCCAGTAGTCCGGAGGGGGACAGCTACGAGCAGTACTTC; CDR3aa: CASSPEGDSYEQYF
abundance: many; v_gene: TRBV12-3/TRBV12-4; j_gene: TRBJ2-7; d_gene: TRBD2; CDR3nt: TGTGCCAGCTGGGGACTAGCGGGATCTGGTTCCTACGAGCAGTACTTC; CDR3aa: CASWGLAGSGSYEQYF
abundance: few; v_gene: TRBV29-1; j_gene: TRBJ2-1; d_gene: TRBD1; CDR3nt: TGCAGCGTTGACCCGGGACAGGGAACCAATGAGCAGTTCTTC; CDR3aa: CSVDPGQGTNEQFF
abundance: many; v_gene: TRBV4-3; j_gene: TRBJ1-1; d_gene: NA; CDR3nt: TGCGCCAGCAGCCCAGGCCAGTTGGACACTGAAGCTTTCTTT; CDR3aa: CASSPGQLDTEAFF
abundance: many; v_gene: TRBV6-2/TRBV6-3; j_gene: TRBJ2-7; d_gene: NA; CDR3nt: TGTGCCAGCAGTTTCCTCGGGGGCGAGCAGTACTTC; CDR3aa: CASSFLGGEQYF
abundance: few; v_gene: TRBV4-3; j_gene: TRBJ2-7; d_gene: NA; CDR3nt: TGCGCCAGCAGCCCGACAGGTCAATGGTCCTACGAGCAGTACTTC; CDR3aa: CASSPTGQWSYEQYF
abundance: NA; v_gene: TRBV24-1; j_gene: TRBJ2-2; d_gene: NA; CDR3nt: TGTGCCACCAAACGCGGTGGGCCAGCGAACACCGGGGAGCTGTTTTTT; CDR3aa: CATKRGGPANTGELFF
abundance: NA; v_gene: TRBV7-9; j_gene: TRBJ2-2; d_gene: NA; CDR3nt: TGTGCCAGCAGTCTCCTTGGGGAGCTGTTTTTT; CDR3aa: CASSLLGELFF
abundance: NA; v_gene: TRBV27; j_gene: TRBJ2-3; d_gene: TRBD2; CDR3nt: TGTGCCAGCAGACGCCGGGGGCGAGCGGGGGGGCAGGGGTACACAGATACGCAGTATTTT; CDR3aa: CASRRRGRAGGQGYTDTQYF
abundance: many; v_gene: TRBV29-1; j_gene: TRBJ2-1; d_gene: NA; CDR3nt: TGCAGCGCCCAAAAGGGCAATGAGCAGTTCTTC; CDR3aa: CSAQKGNEQFF